These 21 T cell receptor beta chains originate from one sample sequenced in a study of regulatory T cells in long-lasting Graves disease (dated by TCRdb to about 2021). The sample's time point label, in plain terms: newly diagnosed GD, antithyroid drugs for less than 3 months. RNA was extracted from PBMCs in TRIzol for both TCR sequencing and RNA sequencing. The method behind the library was multiplex PCR. Sequencing was performed on an Illumina HiSeq 4000. TCR beta libraries were built with iRepertoire HTBI primers and Arm-PCR amplification of CDR3 regions. The public reads were reanalyzed by TCRdb: fastp trimming at Q25, MiXCR alignment, in-frame beta chains only. Rows merge per CDR3 protein into single entries with the most common DNA and genes. The sample profile shows about 620,000 distinct CDR3 sequences; about 15% of them were found once. The ten largest make up about 20% of the sample. Another study also made use of these data, one on T cells in Graves' hyperthyroidism and ophthalmopathy.

The sequences come from peripheral blood mononuclear cells (PBMCs), collected at new diagnosis, from a patient treated with antithyroid drugs. Every receptor here comes from a woman aged 25 to 39 with Graves disease. Donor details come from another sample of the same person, matched by shared clones.

This clonotype was seen only a few times. The chain uses TRBV5-1 and TRBJ2-3, with no clear D. Trimming took 0 bases from V and 2 from J, leaving 13 bases between them. The length of the CDR3 is 16 residues. Germline-derived CDR1 and CDR2 are SGHRS and YFSETQ. For the CDR3, the DNA is TGCGCCAGCAGCTTGGGTTTGCGGAGCTACACAGATACGCAGTATTTT. It is translated as CASSLGLRSYTDTQYF. Full variable domain (missing parts from reference TRBV5-1 and TRBJ2-3): KAGVTQTPRYLIKTRGQQVTLSCSPISGHRSVSWYQQTPGQGLQFLFEYFSETQRNKGNFPGRFSGRQFSNSRSEMNVSTLELGDSALYLCASSLGLRSYTDTQYFGPGTRLTVL.

Of note for this clonotype: A much larger clone differs by one base, so this may be a read error. The chain's CDR3 is CASRPLRTGRFRTQYF. CDR3 in DNA: TGTGCCAGCCGGCCACTACGGACGGGTCGTTTTCGGACCCAGTACTTC. This chain uses TRBV2 with TRBJ2-5; D not resolved. V lost 8 bases and J lost 7, with 26 bases in between. Germline lookup yields CDR1 SNHLY and CDR2 FYNNEI. This CDR3 comprises 16 residues.

This clonotype was counted at least ten times. V is TRBV7-9 and J is TRBJ1-1; TRBD1 matches at 7 bases. The CDR3 runs to 14 residues. Germline CDR1 and CDR2: SEHNR and FQNEAQ (reference sequence). Trimming at V came to 1 base and at J to 5 bases, leaving 4 bases not matched to a gene. The CDR3 here is CASSLEQGLTEAFF. The CDR3 DNA reads TGTGCCAGCAGCTTAGAACAGGGGTTAACTGAAGCTTTCTTT.

V usage is TRBV20-1 and J usage is TRBJ2-5; unclear D gene. CDR1 is DFQATT, CDR2 SNEGSKA, per germline (reference sequence). V lost 6 bases, J lost 0 bases, and 11 bases lay in between. CDR3 length: 13 amino acids. The CDR3 DNA follows: TGCAGTGCAGACACCCAGTACCAAGAGACCCAGTACTTC. This encodes CSADTQYQETQYF.

This clonotype came up a few times. The chain is built from TRBV27 and TRBJ2-6; D not certain. CDR3 length: 16 residues. Germline V lookup: CDR1 MNHEY, CDR2 SMNVEV (reference sequence). V was cut by 6 bases and J by 1 base, with 13 bases left in between. CDR3 sequence (DNA): TGTGCCAGCAGCGAGACGTTATTATCTGGGGCCAACGTCCTGACTTTC. Its protein is CASSETLLSGANVLTF.

The V and J genes are TRBV6-1 and TRBJ1-4; D ambiguous. The germline V gene encodes CDR1 MNHNS and CDR2 SASEGT. CDR3 length: 11 amino acids. Between the trimmed V and J ends, which lost 5 bases and 6 bases, there was a span of 4 bases. The CDR3 loop is CASSPDEKLFF. The CDR3 nucleotides read TGTGCCAGCAGTCCAGATGAAAAACTGTTTTTT.

This clonotype has a single count. Given a much more abundant clone one base away, this may be a read error. The rearrangement joins TRBV6-1 to TRBJ1-5; TRBD1 matches at 8 bases. CDR1 and CDR2 from the germline V gene are MNHNS and SASEGT. The CDR3 sequence is 13 residues long. CDR3 sequence reads: CASRTGNNHPQHF. The CDR3 nucleotides are TGTGCCAGCCGGACAGGGAATAATCATCCCCAGCATTTT.

The table lists this clonotype with many counts. V is TRBV28 and J is TRBJ2-7; D is possibly TRBD1 or TRBD2 (7 bases each). This CDR3 spans 18 amino acids. Looked up from germline, CDR1 is MDHEN and CDR2 is SYDVKM. Trimming pared 5 bases from V and 4 bases from J, leaving 27 bases between. CDR3 residues: CASSPGQAWTRKVYEQYF. CDR3 bases: TGTGCCAGCAGTCCAGGACAGGCCTGGACTAGAAAGGTTTACGAGCAGTACTTC. The full variable domain, in which reference TRBV28 and TRBJ2-7 provide the parts outside the CDR3, is DVKVTQSSRYLVKRTGEKVFLECVQDMDHENMFWYRQDPGLGLRLIYFSYDVKMKEKGDIPEGYSVSREKKERFSLILESASTNQTSMYLCASSPGQAWTRKVYEQYFGPGTRLTVT.

The genes are TRBV7-8 and TRBJ1-6; no definite D call. Trimming left V 4 bases short and J 7 bases short, with 26 bases between. The CDR3 totals 19 residues. From germline, CDR1 is SGHVS and CDR2 FQNEAQ. The CDR3 coding sequence is TGTGCCAGCAGCTCCTTCCAACTAACACCCACTGTAAAAAATTCACCCCTCCACTTT. Protein product: CASSSFQLTPTVKNSPLHF. The full variable domain, completed using reference TRBV7-8 and TRBJ1-6, is GAGVSQSPRYKVAKRGQDVALRCDPISGHVSLFWYQQALGQGPEFLTYFQNEAQLDKSGLPSDRFFAERPEGSVSTLKIQRTQQEDSAVYLCASSSFQLTPTVKNSPLHFGNGTRLTVT.

In this sample, this clonotype turned up many times. The chain combines TRBV12-3 or TRBV12-4 with TRBJ2-5, with a tentative D call TRBD1 (5 bases). The V gene lost 7 bases and the J gene lost 2 bases, with 17 bases spanning the gap. The CDR3 sequence is 15 residues long. CDR3 region: CASTRKGASQETQYF. The CDR3 DNA follows: TGTGCCAGCACCAGAAAAGGGGCTTCTCAAGAGACCCAGTACTTC.

Of note for this clonotype: This may stem from a read error, because a much larger clone lies one nucleotide away. The chain uses TRBV2 and TRBJ2-1, with no clear D. The CDR3 totals 14 residues. The germline gives CDR1 SNHLY, CDR2 FYNNEI. The CDR3 DNA reads TGTGCCAGCATGTATGAGGTGTCCTACAATGAGCAGCTCTTC. This codes for CASMYEVSYNEQLF.

This clonotype was counted many times. The chain joins TRBV7-9 to TRBJ2-7; the D call may be TRBD1 or TRBD2 (7 bases each). The CDR3 has 12 residues. V was clipped by 5 bases and J by 12 bases, with 17 bases between them. The V gene's germline CDR1 is SEHNR and CDR2 FQNEAQ (reference sequence). In DNA form, the CDR3 reads TGTGCCAGCAGCCCCAACAGGGGCGGGGGGTACTTC. The encoded protein is CASSPNRGGGYF.

This clonotype came up a few times. The V and J genes are TRBV7-9 and TRBJ1-5; D perhaps matches TRBD1 (6 bases). Germline values: CDR1 SEHNR, CDR2 FQNEAQ (reference sequence). This CDR3 has 18 amino acids. V lost 5 bases to trimming and J lost 0 bases, with 20 bases between them. The CDR3 coding sequence is TGTGCCAGCAGCCCCGCCGGGGGGCTGAAAGATAGCAATCAGCCCCAGCATTTT. This translates into CASSPAGGLKDSNQPQHF.

On this clonotype: Since a much larger clone is just one base distant, this may be a read error. CDR3 in DNA: TGTGCCAGCATACGGGGGGCTGGGGCCAACGTCCTGACTTTC. Amino acid sequence: CASIRGAGANVLTF. V is TRBV6-1 and J is TRBJ2-6, with TRBD2 matching 7 bases. The CDR3 is made up of 14 amino acids. Germline CDR1 is MNHNS and CDR2 is SASEGT. After removal of 7 bases from V and 2 bases from J, the junction contained 2 bases not matched to a gene.

This clonotype occurred many times. V gene TRBV11-2 combines with J gene TRBJ1-1; D is ambiguous. Trimming stripped 6 bases from V and 10 bases from J, with 12 bases between. The CDR3 runs to 11 residues. The germline CDR1 and CDR2 sequences are SGHAT and FQNNGV. CDR3 in DNA: TGTGCCAGCAGACGAGATTCCGGAGCTTTCTTT. Residues: CASRRDSGAFF.

At least ten counts were recorded for this clonotype. The gene calls are TRBV10-3 and TRBJ1-2; 9 nucleotides line up with TRBD1. The CDR3 consists of 16 residues. Unmatched junction bases numbered 12, after V lost 3 bases and J lost 7 bases. Germline CDR1 and CDR2: ENHRY and SYGVKD. The CDR3 here is CAISDPIQGASVGYTF. CDR3 sequence (DNA): TGTGCCATCAGTGACCCAATACAGGGGGCTTCGGTTGGCTACACCTTC.

This clonotype was counted at least ten times. The V and J genes are TRBV15 and TRBJ1-6, with D unresolved. Germline V CDR1 and CDR2: LNHNV, YYDKDF (reference sequence). Trimming removed 2 bases at V and 7 bases at J, with 3 bases between. This CDR3 is 12 amino acids long. In nucleotides, the CDR3 is TGTGCCACCAGCAGACCCAATTCACCCCTCCACTTT. It yields the protein CATSRPNSPLHF. Supplemented by reference TRBV15 and TRBJ1-6, the full variable domain reads DAMVIQNPRYQVTQFGKPVTLSCSQTLNHNVMYWYQQKSSQAPKLLFHYYDKDFNNEADTPDNFQSRRPNTSFCFLDIRSPGLGDTAMYLCATSRPNSPLHFGNGTRLTVT.

The chain employs TRBV20-1 and TRBJ1-3, with 7 nucleotides matching TRBD1. The CDR3 totals 14 residues. J gave up 5 bases and V 4 bases, and 8 bases lay outside the gene matches. The germline V gene encodes CDR1 DFQATT and CDR2 SNEGSKA (reference sequence). The CDR3 protein is CSATHGTDRNTIYF. For the CDR3, the DNA is TGCAGTGCTACCCACGGGACAGATCGAAACACCATATATTTT.

Only a few counts were recorded for this clonotype. The V and J genes are TRBV10-3 and TRBJ2-1; 7 bases line up with TRBD2. The CDR3 is 16 residues long. The V gene's germline CDR1 is ENHRY and CDR2 SYGVKD. Trimming took 0 bases from V and 6 from J; bases not matched to a gene: 8. CDR3 protein: CAISESGASGSNEQFF. The CDR3 nucleotides are TGTGCCATCAGTGAGTCTGGGGCTAGCGGCTCCAATGAGCAGTTCTTC.

The rearrangement joins TRBV5-1 to TRBJ1-1, with D possibly matching TRBD1 (6 bases). V was pared by 4 bases and J by 1 base, with 17 bases between. Germline values: CDR1 SGHRS, CDR2 YFSETQ. The CDR3 spans 16 residues. The CDR3 DNA is TGCGCCAGCAGCGTTGGACAGACCGTAAGGAACACTGAAGCTTTCTTT. It specifies CASSVGQTVRNTEAFF.

This clonotype was recorded a few times. This sequence joins TRBV29-1 and TRBJ2-1; 13 positions agree with TRBD2. CDR1 is SQVTM and CDR2 is ANQGSEA in the germline V gene. The CDR3 is made up of 14 amino acids. With V trimmed by 7 bases and J by 10 bases, 10 bases remained unmatched. This CDR3 reads CSGVPGLAGREQFF. CDR3 sequence (DNA): TGCAGCGGTGTACCGGGACTAGCGGGAAGGGAGCAGTTCTTC.